Following are 21 T cell receptor beta chains from one sample sequenced in a study of neoadjuvant nivolumab and ipilimumab in lung cancer. The assay was immunoSEQ multiplex PCR, and TCRdb's table has in-frame clones only and misses some. The data contain roughly 23,000 clones, roughly 85% of them seen just once; the ten biggest clones take up under 30%. Specimen: peripheral blood, collected before neoadjuvant nivolumab, alone or with ipilimumab. These receptors originate from an adult with non-small cell lung cancer.

The chain carries TRBV5-5 and TRBJ2-7, with D possibly being TRBD2 (6 bases). Trimming left V 3 bases short and J 3 bases short, with 7 bases between. Per germline, CDR1 SGHKS and CDR2 YYEKEE (reference sequence). The CDR3 totals 12 residues. The CDR3 reads CASSWDFYEQYF. DNA of the CDR3: TGTGCCAGCAGCTGGGACTTCTACGAGCAGTACTTC.

The rearrangement uses TRBV5-1 and TRBJ1-1, with D unclear. Germline-derived CDR1 and CDR2 are SGHRS and YFSETQ. The CDR3 contains 14 residues. Trimming shortened V by 0 bases and J by 1 base, and 7 bases separated the two germline ends. The CDR3 DNA sequence: TGCGCCAGCAGCTTGGCCCCAGAGAACACTGAAGCTTTCTTT. This sequence encodes CASSLAPENTEAFF. Combining the CDR3 with reference TRBV5-1 and TRBJ1-1 gives the whole variable domain KAGVTQTPRYLIKTRGQQVTLSCSPISGHRSVSWYQQTPGQGLQFLFEYFSETQRNKGNFPGRFSGRQFSNSRSEMNVSTLELGDSALYLCASSLAPENTEAFFGQGTRLTVV.

The chain couples TRBV5-1 to TRBJ2-1, with 7 nucleotides matching TRBD1. CDR3 length equals 15 residues. Germline values: CDR1 SGHRS, CDR2 YFSETQ. V dropped 0 bases and J dropped 3; count of bases not matched to a gene: 3. DNA for the CDR3: TGCGCCAGCAGCTTGGAGGGGACAGACTACAATGAGCAGTTCTTC. Protein sequence: CASSLEGTDYNEQFF.

The chain couples TRBV9 to TRBJ1-1; 8 nucleotides agree with TRBD1. This CDR3 contains 13 residues. In germline, CDR1 is SGDLS, CDR2 YYNGEE. V dropped 4 bases and J dropped 3; count of bases not matched to a gene: 2. This CDR3 is CASSSGQDTEAFF. CDR3 DNA sequence: TGTGCCAGCAGCTCGGGACAGGACACTGAAGCTTTCTTT.

The V call is TRBV5-1, the J call TRBJ2-2; D uncertain. This CDR3 contains 14 residues. Germline CDR1 reads SGHRS; CDR2 reads YFSETQ. V lost 2 bases and J lost 3, with 8 bases in between. CDR3 loop: CASSFSLDTGELFF. The CDR3 DNA reads TGCGCCAGCAGCTTCAGTCTGGACACCGGGGAGCTGTTTTTT.

With regard to this clone: The junction and the germline gene differ at one end; a read error may be behind it. The chain couples TRBV7-2 to TRBJ2-2; D not certain. Germline assignment: CDR1 SGHTA and CDR2 FQGNSA. CDR3 length equals 13 residues. CDR3 residues: CASSLVNAGELFF. CDR3 coding DNA: TGTGCCAGCAGCTTAGTGAACGCCGGGGAGCTGTTTTTT.

The V call is TRBV25-1, the J call TRBJ1-2, with D maybe TRBD1 (6 bases). There are 18 residues in the CDR3. The germline CDR1 and CDR2 sequences are MGHDK and SYGVNS. Trimming pared 1 base from V and 2 bases from J, leaving 20 bases between. The CDR3 here is CASSESPRGWRLNYGYTF. In nucleotides, the CDR3 is TGTGCCAGCAGTGAATCCCCTAGGGGGTGGAGGCTCAACTATGGCTACACCTTC.

The chain has TRBV5-5 and TRBJ2-3; 7 positions agree with TRBD1. After removal of 3 bases from V and 7 bases from J, the junction contained 11 bases not matched to a gene. The length of the CDR3 is 15 residues. Germline V gene sequence: CDR1 SGHKS, CDR2 YYEKEE (reference sequence). CDR3 protein: CASSWAGETGNTQYF. The CDR3 DNA reads TGTGCCAGCAGCTGGGCAGGAGAGACAGGGAATACGCAGTATTTT.

The chain carries TRBV11-2 and TRBJ2-7; D possibly corresponds to TRBD2 (6 bases). CDR3 length: 14 residues. V shed 7 bases and J shed 6 bases, with 19 bases lying between them. Per germline, CDR1 SGHAT and CDR2 FQNNGV. CDR3 nucleotides: TGTGCCAGCACCGTAACCGGGACTTACAGCGAGCAGTACTTC. It codes for CASTVTGTYSEQYF.

This clone was picked up a small number of times. The chain joins TRBV7-2 to TRBJ1-2; 9 positions match TRBD1. Germline CDR1 reads SGHTA; CDR2 reads FQGNSA. The CDR3 sequence is 14 residues long. V dropped 5 bases and J dropped 3; count of bases not matched to a gene: 4. In DNA form, the CDR3 reads TGTGCCAGCAGCACGGACAGGGGTGACTATGGCTACACCTTC. Residues: CASSTDRGDYGYTF.

The chain links TRBV2 to TRBJ1-1, with TRBD1 identical over 11 bases. V trimming: 6 bases; J trimming: 4 bases; junction bases outside the gene matches: 4. The CDR3 is 14 residues long. Germline V gene lookup returns CDR1 SNHLY and CDR2 FYNNEI. The CDR3 reads CASSRGQGGTEAFF. CDR3 nucleotides: TGTGCCAGCAGCCGGGGACAGGGGGGCACTGAAGCTTTCTTT.

This rearrangement joins TRBV6-5 to TRBJ1-2, with 10 bases matching TRBD1. This CDR3 is built from 15 residues. V gave up 2 bases and J gave up 4 bases; unmatched junction bases: 4. The V gene's germline CDR1 is MNHEY and CDR2 SVGAGI. In DNA, the CDR3 is TGTGCCAGCAGTTACCGACAGGGGGCAAGCTATGGCTACACCTTC. Protein: CASSYRQGASYGYTF.

The chain joins TRBV5-1 to TRBJ1-1; 8 nucleotides align to TRBD1. From germline, CDR1 is SGHRS and CDR2 YFSETQ. V lost 3 bases, J lost 3 bases, and 4 bases stayed unmatched. The CDR3 is 14 amino acids. This chain's CDR3 is CASSWEQGDTEAFF. CDR3 coding DNA: TGCGCCAGCAGCTGGGAACAGGGGGACACTGAAGCTTTCTTT.

The V call is TRBV2, the J call TRBJ1-3; D gene unclear. With 2 bases removed from V and 0 bases from J, the gap between germline ends came to 8 bases. CDR3 size: 15 residues. In germline, CDR1 is SNHLY, CDR2 FYNNEI. In DNA form, the CDR3 reads TGTGCCAGCAGTGAATGGCCGAACTCTGGAAACACCATATATTTT. Translation: CASSEWPNSGNTIYF.

J is TRBJ2-1 and V is TRBV11-3; D gene unclear. The germline V and J ends were trimmed by 2 bases and 0 bases, with 8 bases remaining between them. The CDR3 spans 15 residues. Per the germline V gene, CDR1 is SGHNT and CDR2 is YENEEA. The CDR3 DNA sequence: TGTGCCAGCAGCTTACAAGCAGGCTCCTACAATGAGCAGTTCTTC. Its protein product is CASSLQAGSYNEQFF.

This clone was seen once. The chain recombines TRBV6-5 with TRBJ2-2, with D perhaps matching TRBD2 (5 bases). Germline V lookup: CDR1 MNHEY, CDR2 SVGAGI. V was clipped by 6 bases and J by 2 bases, with 10 bases between them. This CDR3 is 14 amino acids long. CDR3 loop: CASRRLSNTGELFF. The CDR3 DNA is TGTGCCAGCAGAAGACTATCTAACACCGGGGAGCTGTTTTTT.

The rearrangement links TRBV6-5 to TRBJ2-7; D unclear. V lost 5 bases, J lost 3 bases, and 11 bases lay in between. The germline V gene encodes CDR1 MNHEY and CDR2 SVGAGI. CDR3 length: 13 residues. Here the CDR3 DNA reads TGTGCCAGCAGTGCCCACCAACGCTACGAGCAGTACTTC. Residues: CASSAHQRYEQYF.

The rearrangement uses TRBV10-2 and TRBJ2-2; 12 bases line up with TRBD2. The germline V gene encodes CDR1 WSHSY and CDR2 SAAADI. The J segment lost 7 bases and the V segment lost 6 bases, leaving 15 bases of the junction unmatched. This CDR3 has 18 amino acids. The CDR3: CASRKFGASGRGSGELFF. The DNA for the CDR3 is TGCGCCAGCAGAAAATTTGGGGCTAGCGGGAGGGGTAGCGGGGAGCTGTTTTTT.

The CDR3 loop is CSVGTPLGQYF. Written as DNA, the CDR3 is TGCAGCGTTGGGACACCCCTTGGGCAGTACTTC. V is TRBV29-1 and J is TRBJ2-7, with D perhaps matching TRBD1 (5 bases). Trimming left V 4 bases short and J 9 bases short, with 13 bases between. CDR1 SQVTM and CDR2 ANQGSEA come from the germline V gene. The CDR3 runs 11 residues.

CDR3 sequence (DNA): TGTGCCAGCAGCCTTAGGTGGGGGTCCGGCAATGAGCAGTTCTTC. Translated: CASSLRWGSGNEQFF. The rearrangement uses TRBV7-2 and TRBJ2-1; either TRBD1 or TRBD2 may fit D (5 bases each). Trimming shortened V by 5 bases and J by 6 bases, and 17 bases separated the two germline ends. The CDR3 spans 15 residues. The germline CDR1 and CDR2 sequences are SGHTA and FQGNSA. Drawing the rest from reference TRBV7-2 and TRBJ2-1, the complete variable domain is GAGVSQSPSNKVTEKGKDVELRCDPISGHTALYWYRQSLGQGLEFLIYFQGNSAPDKSGLPSDRFSAERTGGSVSTLTIQRTQQEDSAVYLCASSLRWGSGNEQFFGPGTRLTVL.

This clone came up a few times. The chain carries TRBV18 and TRBJ2-7; 12 nucleotides agree with TRBD1. CDR1 is KGHSH, CDR2 LQKENI, per germline. The V and J ends lost 6 bases and 3 bases, in that order; junction bases with no gene match: 9. The CDR3 covers 16 residues. CDR3 amino acids: CASSIGTGGVHYEQYF. The CDR3 region has the DNA TGTGCCAGCTCGATTGGGACAGGGGGCGTCCACTACGAGCAGTACTTC.